This entry lists 3 T cell receptor beta chains sequenced from one sample in a study of T cells in Graves' hyperthyroidism and ophthalmopathy. Amplification yielded TCR beta CDR3 regions, with RNA transcripts as the source. First-round RT-PCR targeting the TCR CDR3 was performed with the HTBI primer set. TCRdb re-analysed the multiplex PCR reads in MiXCR, keeping a single row per CDR3 protein. Of hundreds of thousands of distinct CDR3 sequences in the sample, 19% are singletons; the top ten hold 3.7%. Sample: blood. The receptors come from a young woman with Graves' hyperthyroidism.

This clonotype was counted at least ten times. The rearrangement joins TRBV20-1 to TRBJ2-5; 9 bases agree with TRBD1. CDR1 is DFQATT and CDR2 is SNEGSKA in the germline V gene (reference sequence). This CDR3 is built from 12 residues. The CDR3 region has the DNA TGCGGGGGGACAGGGAAACAAGAGACCCAGTACTTC. Amino acid sequence: CGGTGKQETQYF.

Of note for this clonotype: This may be a read error, as it is one base from a much larger clone. The rearrangement links TRBV13 to TRBJ1-1; tentatively, D is TRBD1 (6 bases). CDR1 is PRHDT and CDR2 is FYEKMQ in the germline V gene (reference sequence). The CDR3 has 14 amino acids. The CDR3 loop reads CASQEDSQNTEACF. The CDR3 nucleotides are TGTGCCAGTCAAGAGGACAGTCAGAACACTGAAGCTTGCTTT. Full variable domain (outside the CDR3, taken from reference TRBV13 and TRBJ1-1): AAGVIQSPRHLIKEKRETATLKCYPIPRHDTVYWYQQGPGQDPQFLISFYEKMQSDKGSIPDRFSAQQFSDYHSELNMSSLELGDSALYFCASQEDSQNTEACFGQGTRLTVV.

This clonotype appeared many times. The gene calls are TRBV7-6 and TRBJ2-6, with D unclear. The CDR3 is made up of 16 amino acids. The germline V and J ends were trimmed by 5 bases and 0 bases, with 11 bases remaining between them. CDR1 is SGHVS and CDR2 is FNYEAQ in the germline V gene. The CDR3 reads CASSHALSSGANVLTF. As DNA, the CDR3 is TGTGCCAGCAGCCACGCTTTGAGCTCTGGGGCCAACGTCCTGACTTTC.